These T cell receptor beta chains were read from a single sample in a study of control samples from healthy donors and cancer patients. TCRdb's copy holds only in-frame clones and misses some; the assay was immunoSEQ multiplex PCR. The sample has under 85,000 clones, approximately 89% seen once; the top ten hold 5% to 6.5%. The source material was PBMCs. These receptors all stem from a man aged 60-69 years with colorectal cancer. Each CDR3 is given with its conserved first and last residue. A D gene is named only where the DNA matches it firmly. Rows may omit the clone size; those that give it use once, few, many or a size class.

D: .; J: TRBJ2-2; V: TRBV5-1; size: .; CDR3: CASTKRGNTGELFF; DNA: TGCGCCAGCACTAAGAGGGGCAACACCGGGGAGCTGTTTTTT
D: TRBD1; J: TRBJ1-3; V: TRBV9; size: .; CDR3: CASSSQGAGNTIYF; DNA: TGTGCCAGCAGCTCGCAGGGGGCTGGAAACACCATATATTTT
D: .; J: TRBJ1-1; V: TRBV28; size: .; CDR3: CASRTADNSNTEAFF; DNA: TGTGCCAGCAGAACCGCTGACAATTCGAACACTGAAGCTTTCTTT
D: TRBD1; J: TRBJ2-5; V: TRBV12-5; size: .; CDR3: CASGSWDRRETQYF; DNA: TGTGCTAGTGGTTCCTGGGACAGGAGGGAGACCCAGTACTTC
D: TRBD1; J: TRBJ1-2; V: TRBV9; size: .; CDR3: CASSRGQGQGYGYTF; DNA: TGTGCCAGCAGCCGGGGACAGGGTCAGGGCTATGGCTACACCTTC
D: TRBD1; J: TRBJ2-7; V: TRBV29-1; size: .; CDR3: CSVHDRGSYEQYF; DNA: TGCAGCGTTCACGACAGGGGTTCCTACGAGCAGTACTTC
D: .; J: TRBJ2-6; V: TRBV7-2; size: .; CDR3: CASSLVTGANVLTF; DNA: TGTGCCAGCAGCTTAGTTACTGGGGCCAACGTCCTGACTTTC
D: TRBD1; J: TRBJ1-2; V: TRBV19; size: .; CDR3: CASGLTGEDGYTF; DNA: TGTGCCAGTGGTCTGACAGGGGAAGATGGCTACACCTTC
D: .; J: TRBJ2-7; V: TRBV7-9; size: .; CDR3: CASSLAAINSYEQYF; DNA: TGTGCCAGCAGCTTAGCGGCCATAAACTCCTACGAGCAGTACTTC
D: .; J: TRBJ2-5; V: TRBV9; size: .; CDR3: CASSPHLSHTETQYF; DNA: TGTGCCAGCAGCCCTCACCTAAGCCACACAGAGACCCAGTACTTC
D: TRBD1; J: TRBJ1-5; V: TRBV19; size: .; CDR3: CASMPPTGGRGWPQHF; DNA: TGTGCCAGTATGCCCCCGACAGGGGGACGGGGATGGCCCCAGCATTTT
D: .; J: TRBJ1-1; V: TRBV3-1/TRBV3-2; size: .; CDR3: CASRQRDKNTEAFF; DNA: TGTGCCAGCAGACAGCGGGACAAGAACACTGAAGCTTTCTTT
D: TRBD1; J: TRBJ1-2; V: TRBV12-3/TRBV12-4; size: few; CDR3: CATLRDRGYGYTF; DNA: TGTGCCACCCTGAGAGACAGGGGTTATGGCTACACCTTC
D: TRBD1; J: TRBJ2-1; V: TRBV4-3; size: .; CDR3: CASSQERTGGMGEQFF; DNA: TGCGCCAGCAGCCAAGAAAGGACAGGGGGTATGGGTGAGCAGTTCTTC
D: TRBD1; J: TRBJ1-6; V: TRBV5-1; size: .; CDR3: CASSLGSGTGFSYNSPLHF; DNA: TGCGCCAGCAGCTTGGGTTCCGGGACAGGGTTTTCCTATAATTCACCCCTCCACTTT
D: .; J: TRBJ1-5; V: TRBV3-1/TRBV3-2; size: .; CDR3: CASSQAGDNQPQHF; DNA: TGTGCCAGCAGCCAAGCCGGGGACAATCAGCCCCAGCATTTT
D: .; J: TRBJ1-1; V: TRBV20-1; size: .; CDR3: CSVQSNTEAFF; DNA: TGCAGTGTCCAGAGTAACACTGAAGCTTTCTTT
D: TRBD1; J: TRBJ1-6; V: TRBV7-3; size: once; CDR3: CASSLQGDNSPLHF; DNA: TGTGCCAGCAGCTTACAGGGGGATAATTCACCCCTCCACTTT
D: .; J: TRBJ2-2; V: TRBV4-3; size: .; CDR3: CASSQGPAEGLTGELFF; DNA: TGCGCCAGCAGCCAAGGGCCGGCGGAGGGCCTCACCGGGGAGCTGTTTTTT
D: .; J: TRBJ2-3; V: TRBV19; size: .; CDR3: CASSTRGPETDTQYF; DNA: TGTGCCAGTAGTACAAGGGGCCCCGAGACAGATACGCAGTATTTT
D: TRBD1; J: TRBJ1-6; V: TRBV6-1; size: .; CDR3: CASSGDRGTYNSPLHF; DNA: TGTGCCAGCAGTGGAGACAGGGGGACCTATAATTCACCCCTCCACTTT
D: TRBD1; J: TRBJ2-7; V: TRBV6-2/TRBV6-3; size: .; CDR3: CASSRRTGGDEQYF; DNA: TGTGCCAGCAGTCGTAGGACAGGGGGGGACGAGCAGTACTTC
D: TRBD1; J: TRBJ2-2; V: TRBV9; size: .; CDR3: CASSVRGLGTGELFF; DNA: TGTGCCAGCAGCGTCAGGGGGCTCGGCACCGGGGAGCTGTTTTTT
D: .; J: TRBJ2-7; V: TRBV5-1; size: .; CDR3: CASSLVAGSYEQYF; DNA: TGCGCCAGCAGCTTGGTTGCAGGTTCCTACGAGCAGTACTTC
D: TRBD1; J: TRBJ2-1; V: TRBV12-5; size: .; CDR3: CASGLTSGTVNEQFF; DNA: TGTGCTAGTGGTTTGACCTCCGGGACAGTCAATGAGCAGTTCTTC
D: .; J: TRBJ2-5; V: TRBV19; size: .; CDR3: CASSIRPQETQYF; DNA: TGTGCCAGTAGTATACGGCCGCAAGAGACCCAGTACTTC
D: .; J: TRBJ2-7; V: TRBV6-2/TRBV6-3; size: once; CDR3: CASSYSIRQVSGYEQYF; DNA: TGTGCCAGCAGTTACTCGATACGGCAGGTTTCGGGATACGAGCAGTACTTC